The rows below give T cell receptor beta chains drawn from one sample of a study of technical replicates of blood from a handful of donors. Assay used: immunoSEQ multiplex PCR; TCRdb lists only in-frame clones, some missing. Of just over 75,000 clones detected, 85% to 95% appear once; the ten largest clones hold approximately 0.45%. What was sequenced was T cells isolated from PBMCs. The source is a human donor in good health. Both conserved end residues are part of each CDR3. D genes are given only for firm matches. Size tells how often a clone was seen (once, few, many) or the class of an expanded clone, and some rows leave it out.

d_call: -; v_call: TRBV7-3; clone_size: -; j_call: TRBJ2-3; cdr3_length: 12; cdr3_nt: TGTGCCAGCAGCTCTCTAGCAGATACGCAGTATTTT; cdr3_aa: CASSSLADTQYF
d_call: TRBD2; v_call: TRBV5-1; clone_size: few; j_call: TRBJ2-7; cdr3_length: 15; cdr3_nt: TGCGCCAGCAGCTCTGGACTAGCGGGAGTCTACGAGCAGTACTTC; cdr3_aa: CASSSGLAGVYEQYF
d_call: -; v_call: TRBV5-1; clone_size: -; j_call: TRBJ2-5; cdr3_length: 14; cdr3_nt: TGCGCCAGCAGCTTGGTCCCAGGAAAACAGACCCAGTACTTC; cdr3_aa: CASSLVPGKQTQYF
d_call: TRBD1; v_call: TRBV19; clone_size: -; j_call: TRBJ2-3; cdr3_length: 15; cdr3_nt: TGTGCCAGTAGGACTGCCGGGACAGGGCTGCATACGCAGTATTTT; cdr3_aa: CASRTAGTGLHTQYF
d_call: -; v_call: TRBV4-3; clone_size: -; j_call: TRBJ1-3; cdr3_length: 17; cdr3_nt: TGCGCCAGCAGCCAAGATCCGCCAGGGTCAGGAGGAAACACCATATATTTT; cdr3_aa: CASSQDPPGSGGNTIYF
d_call: -; v_call: TRBV7-2; clone_size: -; j_call: TRBJ2-2; cdr3_length: 14; cdr3_nt: TGTGCCAGCAGCTTAGAGCGGGACACCGGGGAGCTGTTTTTT; cdr3_aa: CASSLERDTGELFF
d_call: TRBD1; v_call: TRBV19; clone_size: few; j_call: TRBJ2-7; cdr3_length: 14; cdr3_nt: TGTGCCAGTAGTTACTCAACAGGGGCCTACGAGCAGTACTTC; cdr3_aa: CASSYSTGAYEQYF
d_call: -; v_call: TRBV29-1; clone_size: -; j_call: TRBJ2-7; cdr3_length: 13; cdr3_nt: TGCAGCGTAGACTCGGGACTCGGCTACGAGCAGTACTTC; cdr3_aa: CSVDSGLGYEQYF
d_call: -; v_call: TRBV4-1; clone_size: -; j_call: TRBJ2-7; cdr3_length: 13; cdr3_nt: TGCGCCAGCAGTCGACAGCACCTCTACGAGCAGTACTTC; cdr3_aa: CASSRQHLYEQYF
d_call: -; v_call: TRBV29-1; clone_size: once; j_call: TRBJ2-3; cdr3_length: 13; cdr3_nt: TGCAGCGTTGATCTGGAGGGCACAGATACGCAGTATTTT; cdr3_aa: CSVDLEGTDTQYF
d_call: TRBD2; v_call: TRBV4-1; clone_size: -; j_call: TRBJ2-7; cdr3_length: 17; cdr3_nt: TGCGCCAGCAGCTCCCGAGGAGTTGAGGGAGGGCCCTACGAGCAGTACTTC; cdr3_aa: CASSSRGVEGGPYEQYF
d_call: TRBD1; v_call: TRBV11-2; clone_size: -; j_call: TRBJ2-7; cdr3_length: 15; cdr3_nt: TGTGCCAGCAGCTTAGCTCACAGGGGGGTCTTCGAGCAGTACTTC; cdr3_aa: CASSLAHRGVFEQYF
d_call: -; v_call: TRBV6-4; clone_size: -; j_call: TRBJ2-7; cdr3_length: 13; cdr3_nt: TGTGCCAGCAGTAGCCGACTAGGCTACGAGCAGTACTTC; cdr3_aa: CASSSRLGYEQYF